The 18 T cell receptor beta chains below all came from one sample that was sequenced in a study of vaccination effects on CD4 cells after COVID-19. The antigens these receptors bind are not known. Repertoires were generated with immunoSEQ multiplex PCR, while TCRdb's copy carries only in-frame clones and drops some. The data show over 25,000 clones, with 75% to 90% seen just once and roughly 5% held by the top ten. Before sequencing took place, the ViraFEST assay used viral peptide pools to expand antigen-specific CD4+ T cells. Scientists isolated CD4+ T cells after an approximately 11-day culture period ended. It was two doses of either the BNT162b2 or mRNA-1273 vaccine that participants received. Sequenced here: CD4+ T cells from PBMCs cultured with SARS-CoV-2 spike peptides, sampled after COVID-19 vaccination. The origin of the receptors is a human donor who received a COVID-19 vaccine. Some clones in this sample may be carry-over from other donors' samples.

By its share, this clone is medium-sized (0.01 to 0.1%). This chain uses TRBV12-3 or TRBV12-4 with TRBJ2-7; D may match TRBD1 or TRBD2 (5 bases each). Trimming cost V 5 bases and J 6 bases, with 8 bases left between them. The CDR3 length is 11 residues. Here the CDR3 reads CASSGGFEQYV. In nucleotides, the CDR3 is TGTGCCAGCAGTGGGGGATTCGAGCAGTACGTC.

This rearrangement joins TRBV7-8 to TRBJ2-4; D gene unclear. Germline assignment: CDR1 SGHVS and CDR2 FQNEAQ. CDR3 length: 14 amino acids. V lost 3 bases and J 4 bases, leaving 10 bases between the germline ends. This CDR3 is CASSFNRQKNIQYF. The CDR3 DNA sequence: TGTGCCAGCAGCTTTAATCGGCAGAAAAACATTCAGTACTTC.

This clone was seen a handful of times. Written as DNA, the CDR3 is TGTGCCAGCAGTCATCTAATGGGAAGCTCCTACAATGAGCAGTTCTTC. This sequence encodes CASSHLMGSSYNEQFF. V gene TRBV9 combines with J gene TRBJ2-1; D remains ambiguous. V was cut by 5 bases and J by 0 bases, with 15 bases left in between. The CDR3 totals 16 residues. Per the germline V gene, CDR1 is SGDLS and CDR2 is YYNGEE.

This clone was seen just once. V and J are TRBV30 and TRBJ1-6; D unclear. The CDR3 runs 16 residues. CDR1 is GTSNPN, CDR2 SVGIG, per germline (reference sequence). The germline V and J ends were trimmed by 1 base and 5 bases, with 15 bases remaining between them. The CDR3 nucleotides are TGTGCCTGGAGTGCCTTACTGGGAGGAAATAATTCACCCCTCCACTTT. It encodes CAWSALLGGNNSPLHF. Supplemented by reference TRBV30 and TRBJ1-6, the full variable domain reads SQTIHQWPATLVQPVGSPLSLECTVEGTSNPNLYWYRQAAGRGLQLLFYSVGIGQISSEVPQNLSASRPQDRQFILSSKKLLLSDSGFYLCAWSALLGGNNSPLHFGNGTRLTVT.

The V gene is TRBV5-1, the J gene TRBJ2-1, with a tentative D call TRBD2 (5 bases). CDR1 and CDR2 from the germline V gene are SGHRS and YFSETQ. The CDR3 totals 16 residues. The ends were cut back, 0 bases at V and 4 bases at J, with 14 bases in the middle. CDR3 region: CASSLAWSQRYNEQFF. CDR3 coding DNA: TGCGCCAGCAGCTTGGCCTGGTCACAGCGGTACAATGAGCAGTTCTTC.

The chain combines TRBV27 with TRBJ1-5; D is unclear. Per the germline V gene, CDR1 is MNHEY and CDR2 is SMNVEV (reference sequence). Trimming cost V 4 bases and J 4 bases, with 17 bases left between them. The CDR3 spans 16 residues. Here the CDR3 DNA reads TGTGCCAGCAGTTCCGTCTCCTCGGCGGGTAATCAGCCCCAGCATTTT. Amino acid sequence: CASSSVSSAGNQPQHF.

As DNA, the CDR3 is TGTGCCAGCAGCTTAGCGGACTTCGGGGGGATGGACACCGGGGAGCTGTTTTTT. Its protein product is CASSLADFGGMDTGELFF. The chain links TRBV7-8 to TRBJ2-2, with TRBD2 matching over 7 bases. Trimming at V came to 0 bases and at J to 3 bases, leaving 10 bases not matched to a gene. CDR3 size: 18 residues. Germline V gene data show CDR1 as SGHVS and CDR2 as FQNEAQ. Based on the CDR3 plus reference TRBV7-8 and TRBJ2-2, the full variable domain is GAGVSQSPRYKVAKRGQDVALRCDPISGHVSLFWYQQALGQGPEFLTYFQNEAQLDKSGLPSDRFFAERPEGSVSTLKIQRTQQEDSAVYLCASSLADFGGMDTGELFFGEGSRLTVL.

The V call is TRBV5-3, the J call TRBJ2-1; no definite D call. TRBV5-3 carries the ORF label, with uncertain function. The CDR3 extends over 12 amino acids. V was cut by 0 bases and J by 3 bases, with 1 base left in between. The CDR3 spells CARSLDYNEQFF. DNA of the CDR3: TGTGCCAGAAGCTTGGACTACAATGAGCAGTTCTTC.

V is TRBV2 and J is TRBJ2-3; maybe TRBD1 (6 bases). The V gene lost 0 bases and the J gene lost 0 bases, with 13 bases spanning the gap. This CDR3 contains 17 residues. CDR1 and CDR2 (germline): SNHLY, FYNNEI. This CDR3 reads CASSEARDITSTDTQYF. CDR3 coding DNA: TGTGCCAGCAGTGAAGCGAGGGACATTACTAGCACAGATACGCAGTATTTT.

CDR3 DNA sequence: TGTGCCAGCAGACCAGACTCTGGAAACACCATATATTTT. Encoded protein: CASRPDSGNTIYF. The rearrangement uses TRBV7-2 and TRBJ1-3, with D hard to call. The CDR3 is made up of 13 amino acids. Germline V gives CDR1 SGHTA, CDR2 FQGNSA. With 6 bases removed from V and 0 bases from J, the gap between germline ends came to 6 bases.

The J gene is TRBJ2-4, the V gene TRBV18; either TRBD1 or TRBD2 may supply D (5 bases each). Trimming took off 4 bases at V and 8 bases at J, with 12 bases between the two ends. The length of the CDR3 is 13 residues. CDR1 and CDR2 from the germline V gene are KGHSH and LQKENI. The CDR3 region has the DNA TGTGCCAGCTCACGGGGCGGAGGAGACATTCAGTACTTC. Amino acids: CASSRGGGDIQYF.

The chain combines TRBV11-2 with TRBJ1-1; unclear D gene. Trimming removed 1 base from V and 4 bases from J, with 10 bases in between. The CDR3 is 14 amino acids. Germline values: CDR1 SGHAT, CDR2 FQNNGV. CDR3 in amino acids: CASSLGGGATEAFF. The CDR3 nucleotides are TGTGCCAGCAGCTTAGGGGGAGGCGCCACTGAAGCTTTCTTT.

The chain recombines TRBV18 with TRBJ1-1; 8 nucleotides line up with TRBD1. This CDR3 is built from 15 residues. CDR1 is KGHSH and CDR2 is LQKENI in the germline V gene. Trimming took 3 bases from V and 0 from J; bases not matched to a gene: 3. CDR3 DNA: TGTGCCAGCTCACCCTCGACAGGGGTGAACACTGAAGCTTTCTTT. Protein product: CASSPSTGVNTEAFF.

V usage is TRBV27 and J usage is TRBJ2-3, with a tentative D call TRBD2 (5 bases). Trimming stripped 10 bases from V and 6 bases from J, with 17 bases between. The CDR3 length is 13 residues. The germline CDR1 and CDR2 sequences are MNHEY and SMNVEV (reference sequence). The CDR3 coding sequence is TGTGCCATCTCCCCCGCTAGAGGGGATACGCAGTATTTT. This sequence encodes CAISPARGDTQYF.

V and J are TRBV3-1 (or the pseudogene TRBV3-2) and TRBJ1-5; no firm D call. The germline V and J ends were trimmed by 4 bases and 6 bases, with 16 bases remaining between them. Germline CDR1 reads LGHDT; CDR2 reads YNNKEL (reference sequence). CDR3 length equals 15 residues. The CDR3, as DNA: TGTGCCAGCAGCCGGCGGTCCGGGATAGGTCAGCCCCAGCATTTT. Encoded protein: CASSRRSGIGQPQHF.

This clone was seen only once. The chain couples TRBV12-3 or TRBV12-4 to TRBJ1-4, with D hard to call. Trimming took off 2 bases at V and 5 bases at J, with 6 bases between the two ends. The CDR3 runs to 13 residues. The CDR3 reads CASSLQANEKLFF. Written as DNA, the CDR3 is TGTGCCAGCAGTTTACAGGCGAATGAAAAACTGTTTTTT.

The rearrangement joins TRBV3-1 (or the pseudogene TRBV3-2) to TRBJ2-1; D may be TRBD2 (7 bases). V was trimmed by 2 bases and J by 7 bases, leaving 15 bases between them. CDR1 and CDR2 (germline): LGHDT, YNNKEL (reference sequence). This CDR3 comprises 15 residues. CDR3 sequence: CASSQRGAVWNEQFF. CDR3 in DNA: TGTGCCAGCAGCCAACGGGGGGCGGTATGGAATGAGCAGTTCTTC.

The V and J genes are TRBV9 and TRBJ1-2; no clear D. This CDR3 has 12 amino acids. V was clipped by 8 bases and J by 2 bases, with 10 bases between them. Germline V gives CDR1 SGDLS, CDR2 YYNGEE. CDR3 loop: CASNRLNYGYTF. CDR3 bases: TGTGCCAGTAATAGGCTAAACTATGGCTACACCTTC.